These T cell receptor beta chains were read from a single sample in a study of cytomegalovirus exposure and HLA in healthy donors. Produced via immunoSEQ multiplex PCR; TCRdb's table is partial and in-frame only. This table holds roughly 27,000 clones, more than 55% found once. The sequencing input was PBMCs. All receptors come from a male donor in good health and CMV-seropositive. The conserved cysteine and the conserved F or W are not part of the CDR3 here. Fields, in order: J gene, V gene, CDR3 length, CDR3 protein.

j_call: TRBJ1-1; v_call: TRBV19; cdr3_length: 16; cdr3_aa: ASSIDHTGRLGNTEAF
j_call: TRBJ1-4; v_call: TRBV6-6; cdr3_length: 13; cdr3_aa: ASSYIGGGGEKLF
j_call: TRBJ1-2; v_call: TRBV6-1; cdr3_length: 9; cdr3_aa: ATLRAGAAT
j_call: TRBJ2-7; v_call: TRBV4-1; cdr3_length: 12; cdr3_aa: ASSQEAGSYEQY
j_call: TRBJ1-3; v_call: TRBV5-1; cdr3_length: 17; cdr3_aa: ASSLPRRQGSPSGNTIY
j_call: TRBJ2-5; v_call: TRBV6-1; cdr3_length: 12; cdr3_aa: ASNGGTQGETQY
j_call: TRBJ2-7; v_call: TRBV5-1; cdr3_length: 13; cdr3_aa: ASSLRGQGAYEQY
j_call: TRBJ1-6; v_call: TRBV6-5; cdr3_length: 11; cdr3_aa: ATRRDNASPLH
j_call: TRBJ1-2; v_call: TRBV28; cdr3_length: 12; cdr3_aa: ASSLWTGQSGYT
j_call: TRBJ1-4; v_call: TRBV19; cdr3_length: 13; cdr3_aa: ASAPLDRAGEKLF
j_call: TRBJ1-2; v_call: TRBV29-1; cdr3_length: 9; cdr3_aa: SDGRASGYT
j_call: TRBJ2-7; v_call: TRBV15; cdr3_length: 13; cdr3_aa: ATSRASGGHNEQY
j_call: TRBJ1-1; v_call: TRBV5-1; cdr3_length: 16; cdr3_aa: ASRYASGGYLSNTEAF
j_call: TRBJ2-7; v_call: TRBV11-3; cdr3_length: 11; cdr3_aa: ASSLGRGREQY
j_call: TRBJ1-3; v_call: TRBV6-5; cdr3_length: 10; cdr3_aa: ASRGGTRGIY
j_call: TRBJ2-3; v_call: TRBV7-9; cdr3_length: 14; cdr3_aa: ASSSLASGDTDTQY
j_call: TRBJ2-3; v_call: TRBV6-1; cdr3_length: 9; cdr3_aa: ARSETEGQY
j_call: TRBJ2-1; v_call: TRBV25-1; cdr3_length: 13; cdr3_aa: ASSPRLAGYNEQF
j_call: TRBJ1-1; v_call: TRBV5-4; cdr3_length: 12; cdr3_aa: ASSLARANTEAF
j_call: TRBJ1-2; v_call: TRBV13; cdr3_length: 10; cdr3_aa: ASSFGGSGYT
j_call: TRBJ1-6; v_call: TRBV5-1; cdr3_length: 12; cdr3_aa: ASSLWRRDSPLH
j_call: TRBJ1-4; v_call: TRBV9; cdr3_length: 13; cdr3_aa: ASSVSGHNTEKLF